This T cell receptor beta chain came from a study of spatial heterogeneity in lung cancer. The overall study: Each distinct TCR and UMI combination averaged more than ten appearances in raw reads. General study points: Blood showed ubiquitous tumor TCRs more often at resection than at routine follow-up.

TCRdb re-derived calls from the 5' RACE reads in MiXCR, one entry per CDR3 protein. The sample holds about 42,000 distinct CDR3 sequences, 6% to 7% seen once. CDR1 is WNHNN, CDR2 SYGVQD, per germline (reference sequence). V was cut by 7 bases and J by 10 bases, with 11 bases left in between. The CDR3 sequence is 11 residues long. The sample holds a few counts of this clonotype. Its antigen is undetermined. As for time point: sample taken at primary tumor resection. Whole RNA was taken from tumor, nontumor lung or frozen PBMC; it was then sequenced unsorted. This material consisted of PBMCs, taken at surgery. The receptor comes from a female donor with early-stage non-small cell lung cancer. The J gene is TRBJ2-1, the V gene TRBV10-1, with a tentative D call TRBD2 (6 bases). For the CDR3, the DNA is TGCGCCAGCAAGGCGGCGGGGGAGCAGTTCTTC. Translated: CASKAAGEQFF.